The present entry profiles one T cell receptor (beta chain) with its context. This sample was included in a study of T cell changes during pregnancy in multiple sclerosis. Data came from immunoSEQ multiplex PCR; TCRdb stores just in-frame clones and leaves some out. This table has about 51,000 clones, roughly 93% appearing once. Per germline, CDR1 SGHTS and CDR2 YDEGEE. With 3 bases clipped from V and 5 bases from J, the junction kept 7 bases outside the gene matches. The CDR3 length is 15 residues. The sequenced sample was peripheral blood, obtained in the second trimester of pregnancy. This chain links TRBV5-8 with TRBJ2-5; TRBD1 agrees at 10 bases. The sequence came from a female donor with multiple sclerosis, enrolled in a pregnancy study. As DNA, the CDR3 is TGTGCCAGCAGCTCGGGACAGGGGTTGCGGGAGACCCAGTACTTC. It is translated as CASSSGQGLRETQYF. The complete variable domain, with remaining parts taken from reference TRBV5-8 and TRBJ2-5, reads EAGVTQSPTHLIKTRGQQATLRCSPISGHTSVYWYQQALGLGLQFLLWYDEGEERNRGNFPPRFSGRQFPNYSSELNVNALELEDSALYLCASSSGQGLRETQYFGPGTRLLVL.